This TCR beta chain came from a study of T cells in Graves' hyperthyroidism and ophthalmopathy. As for the study in general: Peripheral blood was drawn at first diagnosis, prior to all treatment.

Regions amplified from RNA transcripts were the TCR beta CDR3 regions. The HTBI set primed first-round TCR CDR3 RT-PCR. TCRdb re-called the multiplex PCR reads through MiXCR, storing one row per CDR3 protein. The data hold about half a million distinct CDR3 sequences, with less than 25% observed a single time. Trimming removed 6 bases from V and 4 bases from J, with 16 bases in between. Germline assignment: CDR1 SNHLY and CDR2 FYNNEI. The CDR3 runs to 16 residues. In its sample, this clonotype was seen a few times. Its specificity is unknown. Study-wide points: Researchers found most expanded thyroid clonotypes above 0.001 in blood as well.

A patient was excluded if there was uncontrolled infection, other autoimmune disease, pregnancy or lactation. This sequence joins TRBV2 and TRBJ2-6; a possible D gene is TRBD1 (6 bases). This sequence was found in a man aged 18 to 30 with Graves' hyperthyroidism. The specimen sequenced was blood. The CDR3 here is CASSLFQGRGANVLTF. In DNA, the CDR3 is TGTGCCAGCAGCCTCTTTCAGGGGCGCGGGGCCAACGTCCTGACTTTC.